This T cell receptor beta chain originates from a study of blood T cell repertoires in COVID-19. In the study overall: Italy, Spain and the United States were the sources of the convalescent and acute COVID-19 samples. T cells, B-cell-depleted T cells, or PBMCs supplied cDNA or gDNA.

V lost 1 base, J lost 13 bases, and 12 bases stayed unmatched. Germline CDR1 LGHDT, CDR2 YNNKEL (reference sequence). The CDR3 is made up of 16 amino acids. Original data processing: Cell counts per sample came from amplifying reference gene primers. Produced via immunoSEQ multiplex PCR; TCRdb's table is partial and in-frame only. That table is the source of V, J and clone size, and D and trimming were worked out from the DNA. The sample includes some 45,000 clones, roughly 82% of them seen just once. Sequenced material: peripheral blood. V usage is TRBV3-1 (or the pseudogene TRBV3-2) and J usage is TRBJ1-6; TRBD1 agrees at 8 bases. The source of this sequence is a woman aged 55-69 years with acute or convalescent COVID-19. In nucleotides, the CDR3 is TGTGCCAGCAGCCAAGGCTACAGGGGGGTTTCGGGCCCCCTCCACTTT. Translation gives CASSQGYRGVSGPLHF.